The 30 T cell receptor beta chains in this list originate from one sample, sequenced in a study of CD8 T cells in ankylosing spondylitis (dated by TCRdb to 2016 to 2017). The library relied on 5' RACE. The instrument given in TCRdb is Illumina HiSeq 2500. Through fastp at Q25 and MiXCR, TCRdb rebuilt clones from the public reads, retaining in-frame beta chains. Rows with a matching CDR3 protein are joined into one entry that keeps the most common DNA and genes. The sample table contains about 250,000 distinct CDR3 sequences; only one count was recorded for 30% to 40% of them. The leading ten clones occupy around 4.5% of the sample. The sample taken for sequencing was blood, either unsorted or a sorted T cell fraction (not recorded which). The receptor set was obtained from a male donor with ankylosing spondylitis or in good health (not recorded which).

This rearrangement joins TRBV6-1 to TRBJ2-6; the D is unclear. CDR3 length: 14 amino acids. The V and J ends lost 6 bases and 3 bases respectively, with 9 bases between them. Germline CDR1 reads MNHNS; CDR2 reads SASEGT. Here the CDR3 DNA reads TGTGCCAGCAGCCCCGACCTTGGGGCCAACGTCCTGACTTTC. This gives the protein CASSPDLGANVLTF.

The V and J genes are TRBV2 and TRBJ1-2; D perhaps matches TRBD1 (6 bases). V was pared by 5 bases and J by 4 bases, with 26 bases between. The CDR3 covers 18 residues. Germline assignment: CDR1 SNHLY and CDR2 FYNNEI. This chain's CDR3 is CASSREIGGNRVPYGYTF. CDR3 sequence (DNA): TGTGCCAGCAGTCGCGAGATAGGGGGTAACAGGGTACCCTATGGCTACACCTTC.

The chain has TRBV5-1 and TRBJ2-7, with a possible D match to TRBD2 (5 bases). V lost 4 bases to trimming and J lost 2 bases, with 16 bases between them. Germline CDR1 and CDR2: SGHRS and YFSETQ. The CDR3 is made up of 15 amino acids. CDR3 DNA: TGCGCCAGCAGCCCGGTACGGGGAACGGCCTACGAGCAGTACTTC. It encodes CASSPVRGTAYEQYF. Supplemented by reference TRBV5-1 and TRBJ2-7, the full variable domain reads KAGVTQTPRYLIKTRGQQVTLSCSPISGHRSVSWYQQTPGQGLQFLFEYFSETQRNKGNFPGRFSGRQFSNSRSEMNVSTLELGDSALYLCASSPVRGTAYEQYFGPGTRLTVT.

CDR3 sequence reads: CASSLGATDTQYF. The CDR3 coding sequence is TGTGCCAGCAGCTTGGGGGCGACGGATACGCAGTATTTT. This chain uses TRBV12-3 or TRBV12-4 with TRBJ2-3, with D possibly matching TRBD1 (6 bases). The CDR3 spans 13 residues. The V end was cut by 6 bases, the J end by 6 bases, with 13 bases between.

This clonotype has ten or more counts. CDR3 amino acids: CSAGQYNEQFF. The DNA of the CDR3 is TGCAGTGCTGGTCAATACAATGAGCAGTTCTTC. J is TRBJ2-1 and V is TRBV20-1; D is unclear. CDR3 size: 11 residues. V lost 5 bases and J lost 4, with 6 bases in between. The germline CDR1 and CDR2 sequences are DFQATT and SNEGSKA (reference sequence).

There are a few counts of this clonotype. This chain joins TRBV27 and TRBJ1-1; D not resolved. The CDR3 covers 11 residues. Germline V gene data show CDR1 as MNHEY and CDR2 as SMNVEV (reference sequence). The ends were cut back, 8 bases at V and 1 base at J, with 5 bases in the middle. CDR3: CASGRNTEAFF. The CDR3, as DNA: TGTGCCAGCGGCCGGAACACTGAAGCTTTCTTT.

The genes are TRBV4-2 and TRBJ2-1, with 8 bases fitting TRBD2. V gave up 1 base and J gave up 2 bases; unmatched junction bases: 7. CDR1 and CDR2 from the germline V gene are LGHNA and YNFKEQ. This CDR3 has 17 amino acids. The DNA for the CDR3 is TGTGCCAGCAGCCAAGGGTCTGCGGGACTAGCCTACAATGAGCAGTTCTTC. Translating it yields CASSQGSAGLAYNEQFF.

The chain has TRBV20-1 and TRBJ2-3; D is unresolved. Germline CDR1 reads DFQATT; CDR2 reads SNEGSKA (reference sequence). This CDR3 region has 13 residues. The germline V and J ends were trimmed by 4 bases and 6 bases, with 14 bases remaining between them. CDR3 sequence (DNA): TGCAGTGCTAATGCAGAGGATTGGGATACGCAGTATTTT. Translating gives CSANAEDWDTQYF.

This chain uses TRBV6-5 with TRBJ2-7; 7 bases fit TRBD1. This CDR3 comprises 13 residues. V was clipped by 4 bases and J by 5 bases; unmatched bases: 5. CDR1 MNHEY and CDR2 SVGAGI come from the germline V gene. CDR3: CASSLTGSHEQYF. The CDR3 bases are TGTGCCAGCAGTTTGACAGGGAGCCACGAGCAGTACTTC.

The genes are TRBV10-2 and TRBJ1-4, with D tentatively TRBD1 (6 bases). The CDR3 length is 13 residues. V shed 3 bases and J shed 7 bases, with 9 bases lying between them. Per the germline V gene, CDR1 is WSHSY and CDR2 is SAAADI. In nucleotides, the CDR3 is TGCGCCAGCAGTGAACAGGGCGGTGAAAAACTGTTTTTT. Its translation: CASSEQGGEKLFF.

This sequence joins TRBV12-3 or TRBV12-4 and TRBJ1-1; tentatively, D is TRBD1 (5 bases). The CDR3 is 19 residues long. Trimming left V 3 bases short and J 5 bases short, with 28 bases between. For the CDR3, the DNA is TGTGCCAGCAGTTTGTGGGCAGGGAGAGCAGTATCGGGGTGGACTGAAGCTTTCTTT. Its translation: CASSLWAGRAVSGWTEAFF.

This chain connects TRBV27 to TRBJ1-1; no definite D call. CDR3 length: 14 residues. With 8 bases removed from V and 0 bases from J, the gap between germline ends came to 13 bases. Germline V CDR1 and CDR2: MNHEY, SMNVEV (reference sequence). The CDR3 region is CASRPRGLNTEAFF. The CDR3 DNA is TGTGCCAGCCGGCCAAGAGGGCTGAACACTGAAGCTTTCTTT.

This chain links TRBV12-3 or TRBV12-4 with TRBJ1-1; possibly TRBD1 for D (6 bases). The CDR3 is made up of 13 amino acids. The germline V and J ends were trimmed by 6 bases and 8 bases, with 16 bases remaining between them. Written as DNA, the CDR3 is TGTGCCAGCAGCCCTGCCGCCGGGACAGAAGCTTTCTTT. It yields the protein CASSPAAGTEAFF.

This clonotype was seen a handful of times. The CDR3 region has the DNA TGCAGTGCTAGAGATAGTGGGACAGAGTTCTACGAGCAGTACTTC. Translating gives CSARDSGTEFYEQYF. V and J are TRBV20-1 and TRBJ2-7; 7 bases are a match to TRBD1. Trimming took 0 bases from V and 3 from J; bases not matched to a gene: 8. The CDR3 sequence is 15 residues long. From germline, CDR1 is DFQATT and CDR2 SNEGSKA (reference sequence).

The V and J genes are TRBV10-1 and TRBJ2-5; D remains unclear. The CDR3 is 15 residues long. In germline, CDR1 is WNHNN, CDR2 SYGVQD (reference sequence). The V and J ends lost 7 bases and 0 bases respectively, with 15 bases between them. CDR3 sequence (DNA): TGCGCCAGCATTCGTTTGGCGAAGTACCAAGAGACCCAGTACTTC. Its protein is CASIRLAKYQETQYF.

V usage is TRBV5-1 and J usage is TRBJ2-7; the D is unclear. The germline V gene has CDR1 SGHRS and CDR2 YFSETQ. The length of the CDR3 is 12 residues. Between the trimmed V and J ends, which lost 1 base and 5 bases, there was a span of 7 bases. CDR3 amino acids: CASSLMRNEQYF. DNA for the CDR3: TGCGCCAGCAGCTTGATGCGGAACGAGCAGTACTTC.

This clonotype was detected a few times. V and J are TRBV12-3 or TRBV12-4 and TRBJ2-2; D is possibly TRBD1 (6 bases). The CDR3 covers 14 residues. Trimming shortened V by 7 bases and J by 5 bases, and 14 bases separated the two germline ends. CDR3 in amino acids: CASILGAGTGELFF. The DNA for the CDR3 is TGTGCCAGCATATTGGGGGCCGGGACCGGGGAGCTGTTTTTT.

The chain uses TRBV7-9 and TRBJ1-1; 7 bases are shared with TRBD1. This CDR3 is 16 amino acids long. V lost 5 bases, J lost 1 base, and 10 bases stayed unmatched. Germline V CDR1 and CDR2: SEHNR, FQNEAQ (reference sequence). CDR3 residues: CASSPRFGTANTEAFF. The CDR3 DNA follows: TGTGCCAGCAGCCCTCGCTTTGGGACAGCGAACACTGAAGCTTTCTTT.

The chain has TRBV29-1 and TRBJ2-2; a possible D gene is TRBD2 (6 bases). Trimming pared 8 bases from V and 4 bases from J, leaving 11 bases between. This CDR3 contains 12 residues. CDR1 is SQVTM, CDR2 ANQGSEA, per germline. CDR3 region: CSYGGSTGELFF. The DNA for the CDR3 is TGCAGCTATGGAGGGAGCACCGGGGAGCTGTTTTTT.

This clonotype has ten or more counts. The V call is TRBV29-1, the J call TRBJ1-1, with 7 bases aligning to TRBD1. The CDR3 extends over 14 amino acids. J was trimmed by 4 bases and V by 6 bases; bases with no gene match: 11. CDR1 SQVTM and CDR2 ANQGSEA come from the germline V gene. The CDR3 is CSVARYRGATEAFF. CDR3 bases: TGCAGCGTAGCCCGTTACAGGGGTGCCACTGAAGCTTTCTTT.

The chain has TRBV27 and TRBJ1-6; D perhaps matches TRBD1 (6 bases). Trimming pared 7 bases from V and 7 bases from J, leaving 17 bases between. Germline V CDR1 and CDR2: MNHEY, SMNVEV (reference sequence). The length of the CDR3 is 15 residues. In DNA form, the CDR3 reads TGTGCCAGCACCCTTGGGGGGCTTATGAATTCACCCCTCCACTTT. The encoded protein is CASTLGGLMNSPLHF.

This clonotype was recorded at least ten times. J is TRBJ2-1 and V is TRBV20-1; D gene unclear. V lost 5 bases and J lost 0, with 14 bases in between. Germline V gene sequence: CDR1 DFQATT, CDR2 SNEGSKA (reference sequence). The CDR3 covers 15 residues. This CDR3 reads CSAPQLDHSYNEQFF. The CDR3 DNA reads TGCAGTGCTCCTCAGCTAGACCACTCCTACAATGAGCAGTTCTTC.

Only one count was recorded for this clonotype. V gene TRBV20-1 combines with J gene TRBJ1-6; 10 bases match TRBD1. The V and J ends lost 3 bases and 6 bases, in that order; junction bases with no gene match: 11. The germline V gene encodes CDR1 DFQATT and CDR2 SNEGSKA (reference sequence). CDR3 size: 17 residues. Here the CDR3 reads CSASRNFRDRGNSPLHF. In DNA, the CDR3 is TGCAGTGCTAGTAGGAATTTCCGGGACAGGGGTAATTCACCCCTCCACTTT.

This clonotype has only a few counts. The chain joins TRBV15 to TRBJ2-7, with 7 bases aligning to TRBD1. This CDR3 spans 14 amino acids. The germline CDR1 and CDR2 sequences are LNHNV and YYDKDF (reference sequence). V was clipped by 2 bases and J by 3 bases; unmatched bases: 4. The CDR3 sequence: CATSRNRGRYEQYF. The CDR3 nucleotides are TGTGCCACCAGCAGAAACAGGGGCCGCTACGAGCAGTACTTC.

In nucleotides, the CDR3 is TGTGCCACCAGCAGAGGAGAGGCCAACGTCCTGACTTTC. Its translation: CATSRGEANVLTF. This rearrangement joins TRBV15 to TRBJ2-6; no firm D call. V was clipped by 1 base and J by 6 bases, with 4 bases between them. This CDR3 comprises 13 residues. From germline, CDR1 is LNHNV and CDR2 YYDKDF (reference sequence). Drawing the rest from reference TRBV15 and TRBJ2-6, the complete variable domain is DAMVIQNPRYQVTQFGKPVTLSCSQTLNHNVMYWYQQKSSQAPKLLFHYYDKDFNNEADTPDNFQSRRPNTSFCFLDIRSPGLGDTAMYLCATSRGEANVLTFGAGSRLTVL.

This sequence joins TRBV20-1 and TRBJ2-2, with D uncertain. The CDR3 runs to 11 residues. V shed 6 bases and J shed 6 bases, with 8 bases lying between them. The germline gives CDR1 DFQATT, CDR2 SNEGSKA (reference sequence). The CDR3 DNA is TGCAGTGCCCCATATTCCGGGGAGCTGTTTTTT. As protein: CSAPYSGELFF.

V and J are TRBV6-5 and TRBJ1-1, with D possibly being TRBD1 (5 bases). The germline V gene encodes CDR1 MNHEY and CDR2 SVGAGI. V lost 0 bases and J lost 1, with 15 bases in between. CDR3 length: 17 amino acids. Written as DNA, the CDR3 is TGTGCCAGCAGTTACTCCACCGGGGCCAGCCAGAACACTGAAGCTTTCTTT. It is translated as CASSYSTGASQNTEAFF.

In this sample, this clonotype turned up a few times. This chain uses TRBV29-1 with TRBJ2-1; no clear D gene. V dropped 3 bases and J dropped 2 bases, with 11 bases sitting between them. Germline lookup yields CDR1 SQVTM and CDR2 ANQGSEA. The CDR3 totals 14 residues. The chain's CDR3 is CSVEPFDAYNEQFF. The CDR3 coding sequence is TGCAGCGTTGAGCCTTTTGACGCCTACAATGAGCAGTTCTTC.

This clonotype was counted at least ten times. The rearrangement uses TRBV20-1 and TRBJ2-5, with D uncertain. Germline CDR1 reads DFQATT; CDR2 reads SNEGSKA (reference sequence). CDR3 length: 10 amino acids. V was trimmed by 8 bases and J by 4 bases, leaving 8 bases between them. In nucleotides, the CDR3 is TGCAGTACCCTCGGAGAGACCCAGTACTTC. Its translation is CSTLGETQYF.

This clonotype was observed a few times. The chain joins TRBV20-1 to TRBJ2-6, with a possible D match to TRBD1 (6 bases). The CDR3 has 15 residues. The germline V gene encodes CDR1 DFQATT and CDR2 SNEGSKA (reference sequence). The germline V and J ends were trimmed by 5 bases and 0 bases, with 11 bases remaining between them. CDR3 sequence: CSAHRAPSGANVLTF. The CDR3 DNA follows: TGCAGTGCTCACAGGGCACCCTCTGGGGCCAACGTCCTGACTTTC.